What follows describes a single T cell receptor beta chain. The data are from a study of blood T cell repertoires in COVID-19. At the level of the study: Specimens from acute and convalescent COVID-19 originated in the United States, Italy and Spain.

Sequencing used immunoSEQ multiplex PCR; TCRdb keeps in-frame clones, though not all of them. The table shows approximately 230,000 clones, with under 90% occurring only once. The sequencing sample was made of PBMCs or T cells enriched from blood (not recorded which). The receptor comes from a man aged 18 to 29 who had recovered from COVID-19.

In DNA form, the CDR3 reads TGTGCCAGCAGCCAGGGTTTGAAGGCCAAAAACATTCAGTACTTC. Protein: CASSQGLKAKNIQYF. The chain combines TRBV28 with TRBJ2-4; the D gene is possibly TRBD1 (5 bases). The V gene lost 6 bases and the J gene lost 1 base, with 13 bases spanning the gap. The CDR3 loop spans 15 amino acids. The germline CDR1 and CDR2 sequences are MDHEN and SYDVKM.